This passage covers 15 T cell receptor beta chains from one sample sequenced in a study of CD8+ T cells in alopecia areata. Treatment: oral pan-JAK inhibitor, 5-10 mg twice daily. As the sequencing template, cDNA was produced by extracting RNA and reverse transcribing it. The repertoire was sequenced with immunoSEQ multiplex PCR; TCRdb's copy has only in-frame clones and lacks some. The sample shows around 140,000 clones, roughly 54% of them seen only once. The source was CD8+ T cells sorted from blood, collected at week 4, from a patient treated with tofacitinib. These receptors came from a human donor with alopecia areata.

The rearrangement uses TRBV11-2 and TRBJ2-3, with 14 bases that match TRBD2. V lost 5 bases, J lost 7 bases, and 2 bases stayed unmatched. This CDR3 is built from 14 residues. Germline CDR1 SGHAT, CDR2 FQNNGV. CDR3 sequence (DNA): TGTGCCAGCAGCGGACTAGCGGGGGGATATACGCAGTATTTT. Encoded protein: CASSGLAGGYTQYF.

This clone turned up a few times. J is TRBJ1-2 and V is TRBV27; 7 nucleotides agree with TRBD1. CDR1 is MNHEY, CDR2 SMNVEV, per germline (reference sequence). The CDR3 runs 13 residues. V lost 5 bases to trimming and J lost 6 bases; unmatched junction nucleotides: 6. CDR3 nucleotide sequence: TGTGCCAGCAGTGCCCAGGGGGGCGATGGCTACACCTTC. Its protein product is CASSAQGGDGYTF.

This sequence joins TRBV5-6 and TRBJ2-5; D is uncertain. The CDR3 extends over 13 amino acids. The V gene's germline CDR1 is SGHDT and CDR2 YYEEEE. Trimming shortened V by 2 bases and J by 1 base, and 6 bases separated the two germline ends. The CDR3 nucleotides read TGTGCCAGCAGCTTCCCGCTCCAAGAGACCCAGTACTTC. Protein: CASSFPLQETQYF.

The chain combines TRBV9 with TRBJ1-6; the D is unclear. Germline lookup yields CDR1 SGDLS and CDR2 YYNGEE. Trimming stripped 0 bases from V and 7 bases from J, with 8 bases between. The CDR3 extends over 14 amino acids. The DNA for the CDR3 is TGTGCCAGCAGCGTAGAGGGCGCGAATTCACCCCTCCACTTT. Its protein is CASSVEGANSPLHF.

Only a few counts were recorded for this clone. The genes are TRBV30 and TRBJ2-1, with TRBD2 matching 7 bases. Germline V gives CDR1 GTSNPN, CDR2 SVGIG (reference sequence). The CDR3 covers 17 residues. V was clipped by 2 bases and J by 7 bases; unmatched bases: 17. DNA for the CDR3: TGTGCCTGGAGTCTCCGGGGGGTAGATATAATTGAGAATGAGCAGTTCTTC. As protein: CAWSLRGVDIIENEQFF.

This clone was seen a handful of times. The chain joins TRBV7-9 to TRBJ2-3; no clear D. From germline, CDR1 is SEHNR and CDR2 FQNEAQ (reference sequence). The length of the CDR3 is 12 residues. V was clipped by 4 bases and J by 6 bases, with 8 bases between them. The DNA of the CDR3 is TGTGCCAGCAGCTCCAGGCGGGATACGCAGTATTTT. Residues: CASSSRRDTQYF.

This clone has only a few counts. The chain combines TRBV2 with TRBJ2-5; TRBD1 aligns across 11 bases. CDR1 and CDR2 from the germline V gene are SNHLY and FYNNEI. The CDR3 loop spans 15 amino acids. J was trimmed by 4 bases and V by 8 bases; bases with no gene match: 9. The DNA of the CDR3 is TGTGCCAGCGGTGGGACCGGGACAGGGGGAGAGACCCAGTACTTC. It translates to CASGGTGTGGETQYF.

V gene TRBV4-1 combines with J gene TRBJ1-2; D is undetermined. V was trimmed by 3 bases and J by 13 bases, leaving 18 bases between them. From germline, CDR1 is MGHRA and CDR2 YSYEKL. The CDR3 is made up of 13 amino acids. CDR3 in amino acids: CASSQVGSEHLTF. In DNA, the CDR3 is TGCGCCAGCAGCCAGGTGGGGTCCGAACATCTCACCTTC.

This clone was picked up a small number of times. The V and J genes are TRBV5-1 and TRBJ1-1; 8 bases match TRBD1. The germline CDR1 and CDR2 sequences are SGHRS and YFSETQ. The ends lost 0 bases at V and 0 bases at J; junction bases unmatched: 7. This CDR3 is 17 amino acids long. The DNA of the CDR3 is TGCGCCAGCAGCTTGGCCGGGACAGGACCCATGAACACTGAAGCTTTCTTT. Its protein is CASSLAGTGPMNTEAFF.

This clone was counted only a few times. The chain employs TRBV9 and TRBJ2-3; the D is unclear. Germline CDR1 and CDR2: SGDLS and YYNGEE. Trimming took off 1 base at V and 6 bases at J, with 15 bases between the two ends. The CDR3 is 15 residues long. The CDR3 is CASSVFGVPSDTQYF. CDR3 DNA: TGTGCCAGCAGCGTATTTGGGGTCCCCTCGGATACGCAGTATTTT.

This clone was found a few times. This sequence joins TRBV30 and TRBJ1-5, with D possibly TRBD1 on 6 matching bases. The V gene's germline CDR1 is GTSNPN and CDR2 SVGIG (reference sequence). The CDR3 runs to 14 residues. V lost 1 base to trimming and J lost 4 bases, with 11 bases between them. The CDR3 DNA is TGTGCCTGGAGTGCAACAGGGTGGAATCAGCCCCAGCATTTT. Protein sequence: CAWSATGWNQPQHF.

The chain uses TRBV25-1 and TRBJ2-7, with D perhaps matching TRBD1 (5 bases). Trimming shortened V by 2 bases and J by 5 bases, and 19 bases separated the two germline ends. The CDR3 is 16 amino acids. Germline CDR1 MGHDK, CDR2 SYGVNS. Here the CDR3 reads CASSEAHRTQSDEQYF. The CDR3, as DNA: TGTGCCAGCAGTGAAGCCCACAGGACCCAAAGCGACGAGCAGTACTTC.

This clone was seen only a few times. The chain joins TRBV13 to TRBJ2-7, with no clear D. This CDR3 is built from 12 residues. Germline lookup yields CDR1 PRHDT and CDR2 FYEKMQ (reference sequence). With 1 base removed from V and 4 bases from J, the gap between germline ends came to 5 bases. The CDR3 nucleotides read TGTGCCAGCAGCTTAGTGGTGTACGAGCAGTACTTC. This encodes CASSLVVYEQYF.

The chain uses TRBV2 and TRBJ1-1, with D possibly being TRBD1 (6 bases). CDR1 and CDR2 from the germline V gene are SNHLY and FYNNEI. The CDR3 is 14 amino acids. V was pared by 5 bases and J by 5 bases, with 15 bases between. This chain's CDR3 is CASSSGGRRTEAFF. CDR3 bases: TGTGCCAGCAGTTCGGGGGGGCGGAGGACTGAAGCTTTCTTT.

This chain connects TRBV27 to TRBJ1-1; no clear D. Trimming pared 3 bases from V and 1 base from J, leaving 9 bases between. Germline V gene lookup returns CDR1 MNHEY and CDR2 SMNVEV (reference sequence). This CDR3 comprises 14 residues. The DNA for the CDR3 is TGTGCCAGCAGTTTCTTGGGAGGGAACACTGAAGCTTTCTTT. Translation gives CASSFLGGNTEAFF.